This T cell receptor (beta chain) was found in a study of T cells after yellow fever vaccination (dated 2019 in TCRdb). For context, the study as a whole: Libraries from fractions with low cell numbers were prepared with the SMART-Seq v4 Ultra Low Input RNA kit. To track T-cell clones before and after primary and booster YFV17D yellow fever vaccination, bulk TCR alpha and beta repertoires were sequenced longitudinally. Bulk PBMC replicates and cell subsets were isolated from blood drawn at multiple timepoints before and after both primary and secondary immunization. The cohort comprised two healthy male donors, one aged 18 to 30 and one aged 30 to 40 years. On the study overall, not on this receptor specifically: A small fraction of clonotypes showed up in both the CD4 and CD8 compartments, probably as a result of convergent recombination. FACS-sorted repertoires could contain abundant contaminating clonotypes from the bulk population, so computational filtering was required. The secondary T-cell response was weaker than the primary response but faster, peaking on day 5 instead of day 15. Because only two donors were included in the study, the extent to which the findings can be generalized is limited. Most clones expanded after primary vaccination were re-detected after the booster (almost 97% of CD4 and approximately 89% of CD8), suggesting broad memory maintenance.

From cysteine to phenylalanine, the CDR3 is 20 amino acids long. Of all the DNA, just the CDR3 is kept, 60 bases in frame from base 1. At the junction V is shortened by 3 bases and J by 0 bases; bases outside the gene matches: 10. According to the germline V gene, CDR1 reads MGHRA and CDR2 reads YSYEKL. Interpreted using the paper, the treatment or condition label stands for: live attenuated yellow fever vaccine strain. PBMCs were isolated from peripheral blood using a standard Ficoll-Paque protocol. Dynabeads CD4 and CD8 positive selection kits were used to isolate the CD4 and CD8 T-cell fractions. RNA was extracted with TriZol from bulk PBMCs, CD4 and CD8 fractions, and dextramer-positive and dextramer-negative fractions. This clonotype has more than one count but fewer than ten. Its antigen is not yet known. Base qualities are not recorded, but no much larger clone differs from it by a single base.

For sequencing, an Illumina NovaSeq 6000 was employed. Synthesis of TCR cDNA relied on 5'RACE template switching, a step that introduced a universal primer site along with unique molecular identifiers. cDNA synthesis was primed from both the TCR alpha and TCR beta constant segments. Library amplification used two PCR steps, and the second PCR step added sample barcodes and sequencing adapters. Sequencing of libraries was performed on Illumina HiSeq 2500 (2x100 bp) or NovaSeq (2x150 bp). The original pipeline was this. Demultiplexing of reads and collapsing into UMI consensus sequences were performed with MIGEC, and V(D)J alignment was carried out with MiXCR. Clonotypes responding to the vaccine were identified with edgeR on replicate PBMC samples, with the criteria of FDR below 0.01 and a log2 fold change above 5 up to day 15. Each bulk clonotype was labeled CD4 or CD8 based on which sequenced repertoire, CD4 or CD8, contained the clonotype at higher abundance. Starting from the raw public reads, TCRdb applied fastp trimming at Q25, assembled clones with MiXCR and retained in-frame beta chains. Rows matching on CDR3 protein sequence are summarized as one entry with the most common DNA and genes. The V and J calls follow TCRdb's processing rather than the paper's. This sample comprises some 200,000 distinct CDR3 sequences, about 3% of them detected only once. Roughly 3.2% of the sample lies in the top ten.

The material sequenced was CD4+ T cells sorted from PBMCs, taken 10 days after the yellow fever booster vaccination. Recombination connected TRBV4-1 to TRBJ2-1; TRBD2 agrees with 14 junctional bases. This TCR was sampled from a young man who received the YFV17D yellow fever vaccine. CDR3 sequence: CASSQRRLAGGSSSYNEQFF. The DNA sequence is TGCGCCAGCAGCCAGCGCCGACTAGCGGGGGGGTCGAGCTCCTACAATGAGCAGTTCTTC.